The 26 T cell receptor beta chains given below trace back to one sample, sequenced in a study of CD8+CD57+ T cells in acquired aplastic anemia. Using genomic DNA as the template, TCR beta VDJ and CDR3 profiling was carried out. TCRdb used MiXCR to reprocess the reads, holding one entry per CDR3 protein. The sample lists about 180,000 distinct CDR3 sequences; 45% to 50% were seen once. Input material: sorted CD4+, CD8+, or CD8+CD57+ T cells (not recorded which) from PBMCs. These receptors originate from a human donor in good health.

This clonotype has at least ten counts. The chain uses TRBV29-1 and TRBJ2-5, with 9 bases aligning to TRBD2. With 0 bases clipped from V and 1 base from J, the junction kept 9 bases outside the gene matches. This CDR3 comprises 17 residues. The germline gives CDR1 SQVTM, CDR2 ANQGSEA. In DNA form, the CDR3 reads TGCAGCGTTGAAGATCGTTTCAGCGGGGGGATCCAAGAGACCCAGTACTTC. Translation: CSVEDRFSGGIQETQYF.

This chain uses TRBV15 with TRBJ1-6; the D is unclear. The CDR3 sequence is 13 residues long. The ends were cut back, 1 base at V and 10 bases at J, with 8 bases in the middle. CDR1 and CDR2 (germline): LNHNV, YYDKDF (reference sequence). DNA of the CDR3: TGTGCCACCAGCAGAGGGGTAGGGTCACCCCTCCACTTT. It codes for CATSRGVGSPLHF.

This clonotype has ten or more counts. The V and J genes are TRBV6-5 and TRBJ1-1; D gene uncertain. The germline CDR1 and CDR2 sequences are MNHEY and SVGAGI. CDR3 length: 14 residues. V dropped 0 bases and J dropped 1 base, with 6 bases sitting between them. The CDR3 DNA follows: TGTGCCAGCAGTTACTCGACAAGGAACACTGAAGCTTTCTTT. Protein: CASSYSTRNTEAFF.

This clonotype was seen at least ten times. The CDR3 protein is CASSSTGTGGNQPQHF. In DNA form, the CDR3 reads TGTGCCAGCAGCTCAACCGGGACAGGGGGGAATCAGCCCCAGCATTTT. The chain has TRBV7-9 and TRBJ1-5, with 11 bases that match TRBD1. This CDR3 spans 16 amino acids. The J segment lost 4 bases and the V segment lost 4 bases, leaving 6 bases of the junction unmatched. The germline V gene has CDR1 SEHNR and CDR2 FQNEAQ (reference sequence).

The chain carries TRBV11-1 and TRBJ2-3; no reliable D call. Germline loops: CDR1 SGHAT, CDR2 FQDESV (reference sequence). CDR3 size: 16 residues. The V gene lost 1 base and the J gene lost 4 bases, with 15 bases spanning the gap. The CDR3 DNA is TGTGCCAGCAGCTTAGTGGGGAATAGTGGTCCAGATACGCAGTATTTT. The encoded protein is CASSLVGNSGPDTQYF.

This clonotype was observed a few times. This may stem from a read error, because a much larger clone lies one nucleotide away. The rearrangement uses TRBV19 and TRBJ2-1; the D gene is possibly TRBD1 (5 bases). This CDR3 region has 15 residues. CDR1 and CDR2 from the germline V gene are LNHDA and SQIVND (reference sequence). Trimming pared 6 bases from V and 1 base from J, leaving 13 bases between. CDR3 loop: CASSRTPQSYNEQFF. The CDR3 DNA follows: TGTGCCAGTAGCAGGACACCTCAGTCCTACAATGAGCAGTTCTTC.

Concerning this clonotype: At one end the junction does not follow the germline gene, possibly because of a read error. The chain couples TRBV5-4 to TRBJ1-3; no firm D call. This CDR3 has 14 residues. CDR1 and CDR2 (germline): SGHNT, YYREEE (reference sequence). CDR3 DNA: TGTGCCAGCAGCTCGCTGGGTGGAGGAAGCACCATATATTTT. This codes for CASSSLGGGSTIYF. The full variable domain, its missing parts supplied by reference TRBV5-4 and TRBJ1-3, is ETGVTQSPTHLIKTRGQQVTLRCSSQSGHNTVSWYQQALGQGPQFIFQYYREEENGRGNFPPRFSGLQFPNYSSELNVNALELDDSALYLCASSSLGGGSTIYFGEGSWLTVV.

Here the CDR3 reads CASSLGLSVRRNEQFF. CDR3 DNA sequence: TGTGCCAGCAGCTTAGGTCTGAGCGTGAGACGGAATGAGCAGTTCTTC. This chain uses TRBV11-2 with TRBJ2-1; D remains ambiguous. CDR3 size: 16 residues. V gave up 1 base and J gave up 7 bases, with 17 bases separating them. CDR1 is SGHAT, CDR2 FQNNGV, per germline.

This chain connects TRBV9 to TRBJ2-1; D may match TRBD1 or TRBD2 (5 bases each). The V end was cut by 0 bases, the J end by 3 bases, with 16 bases between. The germline V gene has CDR1 SGDLS and CDR2 YYNGEE. The CDR3 spans 17 residues. CDR3 loop: CASSVAGTRGFYNEQFF. As DNA, the CDR3 is TGTGCCAGCAGCGTAGCTGGGACCCGCGGTTTCTACAATGAGCAGTTCTTC.

In its sample, this clonotype was seen many times. The rearrangement links TRBV7-3 to TRBJ1-6, with D maybe TRBD1 (5 bases). Germline V lookup: CDR1 SGHTA, CDR2 FQGTGA. V dropped 2 bases and J dropped 8 bases, with 16 bases sitting between them. CDR3 size: 16 residues. The CDR3 sequence is CASSLGAGTGDSPLHF. In nucleotides, the CDR3 is TGTGCCAGCAGCTTAGGAGCAGGCACGGGGGATTCACCCCTCCACTTT.

This clonotype has a count of ten or more. This chain connects TRBV10-3 to TRBJ2-7; the match to TRBD1 covers 8 bases. The CDR3 loop spans 14 amino acids. Germline V lookup: CDR1 ENHRY, CDR2 SYGVKD. V gave up 6 bases and J gave up 2 bases; unmatched junction bases: 6. In DNA, the CDR3 is TGTGCCATCAGCTTCGGACAGGGCACCTACGAGCAGTACTTC. Translation: CAISFGQGTYEQYF.

This chain uses TRBV7-8 with TRBJ1-5; D is unclear. This CDR3 contains 12 residues. V was pared by 5 bases and J by 9 bases, with 11 bases between. Germline V CDR1 and CDR2: SGHVS, FQNEAQ. The CDR3, as DNA: TGTGCCAGCAGCCACGCCGTTGGGCCCCAGCATTTT. This encodes CASSHAVGPQHF.

The chain joins TRBV24-1 to TRBJ1-2; 10 bases line up with TRBD1. Trimming removed 3 bases from V and 4 bases from J; junction bases left unmatched: 7. Germline CDR1 is KGHDR and CDR2 is SFDVKD. The CDR3 extends over 16 amino acids. The CDR3 DNA reads as TGTGCCACCAGTGATACCCGGACAGGGGGGGTCTATGGCTACACCTTC. It is translated as CATSDTRTGGVYGYTF.

The chain uses TRBV29-1 and TRBJ2-6, with D perhaps given as TRBD1 or TRBD2 (5 bases each). Trimming removed 4 bases from V and 0 bases from J, with 13 bases in between. CDR3 length: 16 residues. Germline assignment: CDR1 SQVTM and CDR2 ANQGSEA. The CDR3 reads CSVARDVHSGANVLTF. As DNA, the CDR3 is TGCAGCGTTGCCCGGGACGTACACTCTGGGGCCAACGTCCTGACTTTC.

This clonotype was seen repeatedly, ten times or more. J is TRBJ2-1 and V is TRBV20-1; 7 bases agree with TRBD2. Germline CDR1 is DFQATT and CDR2 is SNEGSKA (reference sequence). The CDR3 has 14 amino acids. The V gene end was trimmed by 3 bases and the J gene end by 2 bases; junction bases not matched to a gene: 4. This CDR3 is CSARGGRPYNEQFF. The CDR3 DNA is TGCAGTGCTAGGGGCGGGAGACCCTACAATGAGCAGTTCTTC.

This clonotype was recorded at least ten times. This sequence joins TRBV6-4 and TRBJ2-5; 8 nucleotides match TRBD2. Germline assignment: CDR1 MRHNA and CDR2 SNTAGT. V dropped 6 bases and J dropped 3; count of bases not matched to a gene: 12. This CDR3 is built from 16 residues. The CDR3 DNA reads TGTGCCAGCAGAGGACCCGGACTAGCTGGGAAAGAGACCCAGTACTTC. Translating it yields CASRGPGLAGKETQYF.

This chain links TRBV19 with TRBJ1-2; D gene uncertain. CDR1 and CDR2 from the germline V gene are LNHDA and SQIVND (reference sequence). CDR3 length: 15 amino acids. Trimming shortened V by 5 bases and J by 5 bases, and 18 bases separated the two germline ends. The CDR3 loop is CASSSRQDLMYGYTF. The CDR3 DNA reads as TGTGCCAGTAGTTCTAGACAAGACCTGATGTATGGCTACACCTTC.

The chain links TRBV20-1 to TRBJ2-5; D tentatively fits TRBD1 or TRBD2 (5 bases each). Looked up from germline, CDR1 is DFQATT and CDR2 is SNEGSKA (reference sequence). The CDR3 covers 12 residues. V lost 6 bases and J lost 3, with 11 bases in between. CDR3 DNA: TGCAGTGCCTGGGACCGGAAAGAGACCCAGTACTTC. It is translated as CSAWDRKETQYF.

The sample holds a few counts of this clonotype. The rearrangement joins TRBV2 to TRBJ2-1; TRBD1 matches at 9 bases. Trimming took 8 bases from V and 8 from J; bases not matched to a gene: 10. The CDR3 totals 14 residues. Germline CDR1 SNHLY, CDR2 FYNNEI. CDR3 in DNA: TGTGCCAGCTCTCCGGGACAGGGTTCGGATGAGCAGTTCTTC. Translated, it gives CASSPGQGSDEQFF.

The V call is TRBV15, the J call TRBJ1-5; D not certain. This CDR3 is 16 amino acids long. In germline, CDR1 is LNHNV, CDR2 YYDKDF (reference sequence). Trimming removed 0 bases from V and 0 bases from J, with 9 bases in between. This CDR3 reads CATSRDRQNSNQPQHF. CDR3 DNA sequence: TGTGCCACCAGCAGAGATCGGCAGAATAGCAATCAGCCCCAGCATTTT. The variable domain in full, completed from reference TRBV15 and TRBJ1-5, reads DAMVIQNPRYQVTQFGKPVTLSCSQTLNHNVMYWYQQKSSQAPKLLFHYYDKDFNNEADTPDNFQSRRPNTSFCFLDIRSPGLGDTAMYLCATSRDRQNSNQPQHFGDGTRLSIL.

This clonotype came up a few times. This chain links TRBV10-3 with TRBJ2-3; 9 nucleotides align to TRBD1. With 10 bases clipped from V and 4 bases from J, the junction kept 9 bases outside the gene matches. Germline CDR1 is ENHRY and CDR2 is SYGVKD. This CDR3 has 14 residues. The CDR3 bases are TGTGCCAGCCTCCCCGGGACAGGGTCAGATACGCAGTATTTT. The encoded protein is CASLPGTGSDTQYF.

This clonotype was recorded at least ten times. The chain recombines TRBV20-1 with TRBJ2-1, with 10 bases aligning to TRBD2. This CDR3 is built from 15 residues. V was clipped by 5 bases and J by 7 bases; unmatched bases: 11. Germline assignment: CDR1 DFQATT and CDR2 SNEGSKA (reference sequence). The CDR3 DNA reads as TGCAGTGCTTCTATAGCGGGAGGTTTTAGGAATGAGCAGTTCTTC. It encodes CSASIAGGFRNEQFF.

This clonotype appeared many times. The chain employs TRBV10-3 and TRBJ2-1, with 13 bases aligning to TRBD2. With 2 bases clipped from V and 8 bases from J, the junction kept 3 bases outside the gene matches. Germline V gives CDR1 ENHRY, CDR2 SYGVKD. The CDR3 is 15 amino acids. Written as DNA, the CDR3 is TGTGCCATCAGTGAGAGGACTAGCGGGAGATATGAGCAGTTCTTC. This encodes CAISERTSGRYEQFF.

On this clonotype: Possible read error: a much larger clone is one base away. The rearrangement links TRBV4-1 to TRBJ1-1; no definite D call. V shed 3 bases and J shed 1 base, with 15 bases lying between them. The CDR3 is 16 residues long. Germline-derived CDR1 and CDR2 are MGHRA and YSYEKL. The CDR3 DNA is TGCGCCAGCAGCCACGGCCCTACCGGACGGAACACTGAAGCTTTCTTT. Its translation: CASSHGPTGRNTEAFF.

The chain links TRBV7-8 to TRBJ2-7, with D uncertain. The CDR3 covers 11 residues. In germline, CDR1 is SGHVS, CDR2 FQNEAQ. V was trimmed by 5 bases and J by 5 bases, leaving 7 bases between them. DNA of the CDR3: TGTGCCAGCAGCCCCCGGAACGAGCAGTACTTC. Translated, it gives CASSPRNEQYF.

There are many counts of this clonotype. The genes are TRBV5-6 and TRBJ1-3; TRBD1 is a possible D gene (5 bases). This CDR3 has 15 residues. Trimming removed 0 bases at V and 4 bases at J, with 11 bases between. In germline, CDR1 is SGHDT, CDR2 YYEEEE. In nucleotides, the CDR3 is TGTGCCAGCAGCTTGGTAGGGGCACGAGGAAACACCATATATTTT. Amino acid sequence: CASSLVGARGNTIYF. The whole variable domain, filled in from reference TRBV5-6 and TRBJ1-3, reads DAGVTQSPTHLIKTRGQQVTLRCSPKSGHDTVSWYQQALGQGPQFIFQYYEEEERQRGNFPDRFSGHQFPNYSSELNVNALLLGDSALYLCASSLVGARGNTIYFGEGSWLTVV.